This T cell receptor beta chain was recovered during a study of T cell repertoires in ileal Crohn's disease. Data came from immunoSEQ multiplex PCR; TCRdb stores just in-frame clones and leaves some out. The data contain some 8,000 clones, roughly 73% of them singletons. The germline gives CDR1 MNHEY, CDR2 SMNVEV (reference sequence). CDR3 length: 12 amino acids. Trimming shortened V by 3 bases and J by 14 bases, and 15 bases separated the two germline ends. Sequenced material: ileal tissue. This clonotype was sampled from an adult with Crohn's disease. The chain is built from TRBV27 and TRBJ2-3; the D gene is possibly TRBD2 (5 bases). CDR3: CASSFRTPLLYF. CDR3 nucleotides: TGTGCCAGCAGTTTTCGGACTCCCCTCCTGTATTTT.